The TCR beta chain under discussion was sequenced for a study of graft-versus-host responses after intestinal transplantation. Across the whole study: Anti-thymocyte globulin induction, then tacrolimus and steroids for about three years, went to all recipients. Whole-study results and caveats: With peak circulating GvH clone levels came an association with early post-transplant HvG declines. Allograft graft-versus-host to host-versus-graft clonal ratios ran high in patients with graft-donor T cell macrochimerism. Detected in recipient marrow were GvH clones, some of which were first observed in ileum or blood.

Data came from immunoSEQ multiplex PCR; TCRdb stores just in-frame clones and leaves some out. The profile shows 70,000 to 100,000 clones, 85% to 90% of them singletons. Details on this clone: As yet, its antigen is unknown.

Germline V gene sequence: CDR1 LNHDA, CDR2 SQIVND (reference sequence). The V gene lost 3 bases and the J gene lost 4 bases, with 18 bases spanning the gap. CDR3 length equals 17 residues. The clonotype was recovered from a human donor who received an intestinal transplant. The rearrangement joins TRBV19 to TRBJ2-2; D possibly corresponds to TRBD1 (6 bases). This sample comprised unstimulated CD4+ T cells sorted from spleen or lymph node cells, obtained before intestinal transplant. CDR3 bases: TGTGCCAGTAGTATTTACTATTACAGGGATAGCACCGGGGAGCTGTTTTTT. Translated: CASSIYYYRDSTGELFF. The full variable domain, rest sourced from reference TRBV19 and TRBJ2-2, is DGGITQSPKYLFRKEGQNVTLSCEQNLNHDAMYWYRQDPGQGLRLIYYSQIVNDFQKGDIAEGYSVSREKKESFPLTVTSAQKNPTAFYLCASSIYYYRDSTGELFFGEGSRLTVL.